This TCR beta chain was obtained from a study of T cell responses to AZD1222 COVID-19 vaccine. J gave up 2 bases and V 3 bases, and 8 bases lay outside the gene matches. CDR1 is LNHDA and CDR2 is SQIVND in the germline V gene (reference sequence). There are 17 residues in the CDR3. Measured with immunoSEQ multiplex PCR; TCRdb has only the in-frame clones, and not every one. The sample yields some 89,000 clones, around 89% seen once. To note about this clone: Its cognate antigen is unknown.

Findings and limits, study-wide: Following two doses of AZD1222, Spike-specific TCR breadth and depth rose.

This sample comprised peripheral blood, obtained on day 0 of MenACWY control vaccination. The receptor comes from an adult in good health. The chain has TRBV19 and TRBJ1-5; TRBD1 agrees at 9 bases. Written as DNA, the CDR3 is TGTGCCAGTAGTATCCCCCCGGACAGGGGCCGCAATCAGCCCCAGCATTTT. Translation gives CASSIPPDRGRNQPQHF.